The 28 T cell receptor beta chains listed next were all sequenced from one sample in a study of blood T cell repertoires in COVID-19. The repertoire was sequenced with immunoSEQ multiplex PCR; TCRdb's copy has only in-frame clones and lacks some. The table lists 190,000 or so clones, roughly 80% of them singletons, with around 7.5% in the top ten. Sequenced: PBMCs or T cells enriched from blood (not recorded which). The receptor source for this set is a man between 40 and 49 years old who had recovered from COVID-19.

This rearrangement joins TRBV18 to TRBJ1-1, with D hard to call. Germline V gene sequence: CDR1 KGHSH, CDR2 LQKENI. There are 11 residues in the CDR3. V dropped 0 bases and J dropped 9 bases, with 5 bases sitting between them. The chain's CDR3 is CASSPPRKAFF. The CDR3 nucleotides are TGTGCCAGCTCACCACCGAGAAAAGCTTTCTTT.

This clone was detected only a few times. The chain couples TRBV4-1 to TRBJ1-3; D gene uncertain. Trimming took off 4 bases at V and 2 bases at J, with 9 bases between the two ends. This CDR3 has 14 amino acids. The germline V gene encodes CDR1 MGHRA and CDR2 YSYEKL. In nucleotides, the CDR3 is TGCGCCAGCAGCCGAATACTCACTGGAAACACCATATATTTT. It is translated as CASSRILTGNTIYF.

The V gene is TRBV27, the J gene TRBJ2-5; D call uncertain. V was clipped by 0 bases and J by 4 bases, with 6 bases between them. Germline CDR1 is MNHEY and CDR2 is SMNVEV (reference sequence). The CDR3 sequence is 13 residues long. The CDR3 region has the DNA TGTGCCAGCAGTTTATCCAGGTTAGAGACCCAGTACTTC. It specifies CASSLSRLETQYF.

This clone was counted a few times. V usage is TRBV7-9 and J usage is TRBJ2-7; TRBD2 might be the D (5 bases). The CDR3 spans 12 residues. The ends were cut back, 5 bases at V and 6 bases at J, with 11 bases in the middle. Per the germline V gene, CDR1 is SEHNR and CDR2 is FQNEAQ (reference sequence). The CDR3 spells CASSGRGPEQYF. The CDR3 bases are TGTGCCAGCAGCGGGAGAGGACCCGAGCAGTACTTC.

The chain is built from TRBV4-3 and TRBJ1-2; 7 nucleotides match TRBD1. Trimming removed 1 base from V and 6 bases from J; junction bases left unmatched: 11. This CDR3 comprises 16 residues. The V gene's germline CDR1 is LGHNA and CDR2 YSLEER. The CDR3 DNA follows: TGCGCCAGCAGCCAAGTGTCGGGGTCAGGGGGGCATGGCTACACCTTC. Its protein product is CASSQVSGSGGHGYTF.

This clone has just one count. The CDR3 DNA reads TGTGCCAGCAGTGGAAGGGACAGCTTTCTTCCTAACTATGGCTACACCTTC. Residues: CASSGRDSFLPNYGYTF. The chain links TRBV6-1 to TRBJ1-2; 7 bases agree with TRBD1. This CDR3 region has 17 residues. Looked up from germline, CDR1 is MNHNS and CDR2 is SASEGT. After removal of 4 bases from V and 0 bases from J, the junction contained 11 bases not matched to a gene.

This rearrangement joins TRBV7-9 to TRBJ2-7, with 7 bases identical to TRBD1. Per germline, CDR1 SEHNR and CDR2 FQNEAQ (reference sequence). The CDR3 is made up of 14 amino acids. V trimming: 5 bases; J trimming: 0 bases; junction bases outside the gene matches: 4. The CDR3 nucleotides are TGTGCCAGCAGCATACAGGGGAGCTCCTACGAGCAGTACTTC. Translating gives CASSIQGSSYEQYF.

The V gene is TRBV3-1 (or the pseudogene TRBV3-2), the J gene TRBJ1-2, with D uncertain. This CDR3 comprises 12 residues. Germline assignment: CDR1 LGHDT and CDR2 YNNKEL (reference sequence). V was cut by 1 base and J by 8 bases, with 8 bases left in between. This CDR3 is CASSQATVGYTF. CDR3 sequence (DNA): TGTGCCAGCAGCCAAGCCACGGTAGGCTACACCTTC.

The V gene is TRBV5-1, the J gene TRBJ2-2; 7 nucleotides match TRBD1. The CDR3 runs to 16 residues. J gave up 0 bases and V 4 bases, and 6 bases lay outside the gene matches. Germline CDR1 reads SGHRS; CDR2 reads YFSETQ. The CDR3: CASSPGQVANTGELFF. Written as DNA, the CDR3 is TGCGCCAGCAGCCCCGGACAGGTGGCGAACACCGGGGAGCTGTTTTTT.

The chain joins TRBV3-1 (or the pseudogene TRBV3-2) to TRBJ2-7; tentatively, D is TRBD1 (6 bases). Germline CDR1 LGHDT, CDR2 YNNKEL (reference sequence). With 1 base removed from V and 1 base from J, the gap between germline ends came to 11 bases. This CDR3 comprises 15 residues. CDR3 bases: TGTGCCAGCAGCCAAGCGACAGGCCCATCCTACGAGCAGTACTTC. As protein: CASSQATGPSYEQYF.

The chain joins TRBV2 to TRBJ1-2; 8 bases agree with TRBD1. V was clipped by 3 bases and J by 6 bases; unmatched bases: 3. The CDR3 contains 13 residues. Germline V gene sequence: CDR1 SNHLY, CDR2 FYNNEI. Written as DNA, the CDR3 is TGTGCCAGCAGTGACCCAGGGGGCGATGGCTACACCTTC. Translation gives CASSDPGGDGYTF.

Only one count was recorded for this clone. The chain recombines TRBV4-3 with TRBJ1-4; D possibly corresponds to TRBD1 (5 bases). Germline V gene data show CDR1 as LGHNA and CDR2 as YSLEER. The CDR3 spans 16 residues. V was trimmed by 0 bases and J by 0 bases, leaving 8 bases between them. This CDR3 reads CASSQEGGATNEKLFF. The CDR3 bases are TGCGCCAGCAGCCAAGAGGGGGGGGCAACTAATGAAAAACTGTTTTTT.

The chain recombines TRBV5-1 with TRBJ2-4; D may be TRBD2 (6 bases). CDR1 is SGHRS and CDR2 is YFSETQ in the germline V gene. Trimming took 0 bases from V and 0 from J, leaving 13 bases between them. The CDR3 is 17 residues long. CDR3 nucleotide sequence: TGCGCCAGCAGCTTGGGTCCGGGGGTAGGAGCCAAAAACATTCAGTACTTC. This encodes CASSLGPGVGAKNIQYF.

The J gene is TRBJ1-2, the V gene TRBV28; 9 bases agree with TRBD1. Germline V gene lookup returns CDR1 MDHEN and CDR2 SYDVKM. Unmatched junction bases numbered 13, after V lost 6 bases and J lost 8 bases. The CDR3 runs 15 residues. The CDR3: CASSYRDRDAEGYTF. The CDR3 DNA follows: TGTGCCAGCAGCTACAGGGACAGGGACGCGGAAGGCTACACCTTC.

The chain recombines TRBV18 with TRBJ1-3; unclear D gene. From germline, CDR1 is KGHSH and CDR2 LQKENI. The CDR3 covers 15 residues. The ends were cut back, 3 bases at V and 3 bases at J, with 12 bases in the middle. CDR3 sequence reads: CASSPQGALGNTIYF. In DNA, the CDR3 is TGTGCCAGCTCACCGCAAGGAGCCCTTGGAAACACCATATATTTT.

The CDR3 protein is CASSHGGQLRQPQHF. The DNA of the CDR3 is TGTGCCAGCAGCCATGGCGGACAACTACGTCAGCCCCAGCATTTT. The chain is built from TRBV4-2 and TRBJ1-5; a weak D match, TRBD1 (5 bases). V was clipped by 3 bases and J by 6 bases, with 15 bases between them. Per germline, CDR1 LGHNA and CDR2 YNFKEQ. The CDR3 loop spans 15 amino acids.

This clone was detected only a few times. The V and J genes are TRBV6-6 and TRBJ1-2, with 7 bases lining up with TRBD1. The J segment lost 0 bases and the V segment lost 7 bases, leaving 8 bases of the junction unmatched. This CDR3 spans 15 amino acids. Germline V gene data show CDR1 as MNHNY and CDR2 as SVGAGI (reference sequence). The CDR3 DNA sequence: TGTGCCAGCACCCGACAGGGTGGTTCTAACTATGGCTACACCTTC. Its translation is CASTRQGGSNYGYTF.

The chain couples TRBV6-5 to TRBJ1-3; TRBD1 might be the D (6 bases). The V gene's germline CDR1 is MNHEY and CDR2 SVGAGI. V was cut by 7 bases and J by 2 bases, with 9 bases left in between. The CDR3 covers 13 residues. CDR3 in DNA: TGTGCCAGCACAGGGGATCCTGGAAACACCATATATTTT. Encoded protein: CASTGDPGNTIYF.

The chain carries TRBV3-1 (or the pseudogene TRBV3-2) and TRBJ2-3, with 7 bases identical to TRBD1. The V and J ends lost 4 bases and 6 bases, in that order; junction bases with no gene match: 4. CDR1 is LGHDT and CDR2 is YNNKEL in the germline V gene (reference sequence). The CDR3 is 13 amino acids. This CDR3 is CASSRTGEDTQYF. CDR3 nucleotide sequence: TGTGCCAGCAGCCGCACAGGGGAGGATACGCAGTATTTT.

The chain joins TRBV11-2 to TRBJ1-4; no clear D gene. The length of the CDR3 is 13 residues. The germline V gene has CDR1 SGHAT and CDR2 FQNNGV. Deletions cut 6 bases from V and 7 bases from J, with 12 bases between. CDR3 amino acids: CASRYGSGEKLFF. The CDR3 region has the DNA TGTGCCAGCAGGTACGGGTCGGGTGAAAAACTGTTTTTT. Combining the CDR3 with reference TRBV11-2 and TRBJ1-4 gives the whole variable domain EAGVAQSPRYKIIEKRQSVAFWCNPISGHATLYWYQQILGQGPKLLIQFQNNGVVDDSQLPKDRFSAERLKGVDSTLKIQPAKLEDSAVYLCASRYGSGEKLFFGSGTQLSVL.

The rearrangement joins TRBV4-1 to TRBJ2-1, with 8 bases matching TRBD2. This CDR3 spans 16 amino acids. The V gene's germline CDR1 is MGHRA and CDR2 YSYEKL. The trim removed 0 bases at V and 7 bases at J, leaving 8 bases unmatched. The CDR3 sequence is CASSQDAAGGINEQFF. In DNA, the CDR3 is TGCGCCAGCAGCCAAGATGCGGCGGGGGGCATAAATGAGCAGTTCTTC.

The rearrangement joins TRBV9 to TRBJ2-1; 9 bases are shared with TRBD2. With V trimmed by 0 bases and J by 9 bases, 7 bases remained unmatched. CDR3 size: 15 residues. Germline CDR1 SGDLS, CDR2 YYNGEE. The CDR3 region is CASSVAGGGAGEQFF. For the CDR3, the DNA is TGTGCCAGCAGCGTAGCGGGCGGGGGGGCCGGTGAGCAGTTCTTC.

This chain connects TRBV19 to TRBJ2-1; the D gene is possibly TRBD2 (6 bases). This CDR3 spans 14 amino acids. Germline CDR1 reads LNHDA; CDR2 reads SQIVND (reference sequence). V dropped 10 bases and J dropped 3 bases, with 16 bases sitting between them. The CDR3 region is CATSKEGIYNEQFF. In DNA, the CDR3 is TGTGCCACCTCCAAGGAGGGTATCTACAATGAGCAGTTCTTC.

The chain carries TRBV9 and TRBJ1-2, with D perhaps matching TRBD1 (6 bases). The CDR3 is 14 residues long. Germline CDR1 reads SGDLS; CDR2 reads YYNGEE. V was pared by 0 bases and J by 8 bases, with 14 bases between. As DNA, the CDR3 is TGTGCCAGCAGCGTAGTGACCGACAGGAGCGGCTACACCTTC. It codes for CASSVVTDRSGYTF.

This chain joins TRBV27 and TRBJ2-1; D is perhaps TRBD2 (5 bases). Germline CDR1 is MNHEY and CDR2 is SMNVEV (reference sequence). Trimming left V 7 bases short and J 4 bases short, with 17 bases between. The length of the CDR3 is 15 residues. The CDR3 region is CASTLLGPDYNEQFF. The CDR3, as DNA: TGTGCCAGCACCCTACTAGGTCCCGATTACAATGAGCAGTTCTTC.

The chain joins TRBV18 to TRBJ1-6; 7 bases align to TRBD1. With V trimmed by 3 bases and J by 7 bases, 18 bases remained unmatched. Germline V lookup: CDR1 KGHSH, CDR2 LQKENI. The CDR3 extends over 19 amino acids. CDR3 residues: CASSPTGSVVGVSNSPLHF. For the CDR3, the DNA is TGTGCCAGCTCACCGACAGGGTCCGTGGTAGGGGTGAGCAATTCACCCCTCCACTTT. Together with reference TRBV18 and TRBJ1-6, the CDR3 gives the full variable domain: NAGVMQNPRHLVRRRGQEARLRCSPMKGHSHVYWYRQLPEEGLKFMVYLQKENIIDESGMPKERFSAEFPKEGPSILRIQQVVRGDSAAYFCASSPTGSVVGVSNSPLHFGNGTRLTVT.

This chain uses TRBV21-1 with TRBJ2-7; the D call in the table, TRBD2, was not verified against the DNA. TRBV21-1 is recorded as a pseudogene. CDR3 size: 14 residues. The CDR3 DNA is TGTGCCAGCAGCCCCGTCCCGGTCTCCTACGAGCAGTACTTC. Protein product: CASSPVPVSYEQYF.

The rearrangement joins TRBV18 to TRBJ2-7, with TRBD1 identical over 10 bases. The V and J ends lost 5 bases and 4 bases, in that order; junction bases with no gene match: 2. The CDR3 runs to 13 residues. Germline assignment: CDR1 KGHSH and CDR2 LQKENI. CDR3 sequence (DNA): TGTGCCAGCTCAGCGGGACAGGGGTACGAGCAGTACTTC. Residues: CASSAGQGYEQYF.